Reported below is one TCR beta chain. Its target is unknown. The entry originates in a study of cytomegalovirus exposure and HLA in healthy donors. Study as a whole: A subsequent analysis reported that the 110 or so validation repertoires were produced on the same platform that had also been used for the roughly 700 first-cohort repertoires.

Study-wide findings and caveats: In the approximately 130 validation repertoires, a later analysis found that first-cohort TCR clusters tended to co-occur. Specificity of three CMV-associated chains for CMV antigens was verified in vitro. Using the classifier, cytomegalovirus status was reportedly diagnosed with high specificity and sensitivity.

Libraries were prepared by immunoSEQ multiplex PCR; TCRdb keeps only in-frame clonotypes and omits some of them. Found here are 200,000 to 300,000 clones, around 91% of them singletons; the top ten hold just over 3%. The sequence was collected from a woman aged 30 to 39 in good health and CMV-seronegative. The source material was PBMCs.

This CDR3 is CASSPPALRDEQFF. Written as DNA, the CDR3 is TGTGCCAGCTCACCACCAGCACTGCGCGATGAGCAGTTCTTC. This chain joins TRBV18 and TRBJ2-1; D unresolved. V gave up 0 bases and J gave up 8 bases, with 11 bases separating them. CDR1 is KGHSH, CDR2 LQKENI, per germline. The CDR3 is 14 amino acids.